The 18 T cell receptor beta chains reported below all come from one sample, sequenced in a study of human T cells and chemical hapten exposure (dated by TCRdb to the early 2020s). The time point label, as the study defines it: pre-sensitization, week 0. The treatment or condition label, read with the paper, signifies: therapeutic diphenylcyclopropenone sensitization with weekly scalp DPC. To prepare the library, RACE was applied. The sequencing machine was a NextSeq 500. The public reads were reanalyzed by TCRdb: fastp trimming at Q25, MiXCR alignment, in-frame beta chains only. When rows share a CDR3 protein, they turn into one entry using the most common DNA and genes. Recorded for this sample are around 250,000 distinct CDR3 sequences; around 9.3% of them occurred a single time. The ten largest clones represent about 2.5% of the sample. Source: whole blood, taken in connection with sensitization to the hapten diphenylcyclopropenone (DPC). The receptors come from a middle-aged woman with alopecia areata. Some clones in this sample may be carry-over from other donors' samples.

This clonotype was counted only a few times. This chain connects TRBV6-2 or TRBV6-3 to TRBJ2-1; no reliable D call. CDR1 is MNHEY and CDR2 is SVGEGT in the germline V gene. The CDR3 has 15 amino acids. Trimming shortened V by 0 bases and J by 3 bases, and 9 bases separated the two germline ends. The CDR3 DNA sequence: TGTGCCAGCAGTTACTCGGTGTCAAACTACAATGAGCAGTTCTTC. As protein: CASSYSVSNYNEQFF.

In this sample, this clonotype turned up a few times. The chain couples TRBV6-1 to TRBJ2-4; 10 bases agree with TRBD1. Germline values: CDR1 MNHNS, CDR2 SASEGT. V trimming: 7 bases; J trimming: 5 bases; junction bases outside the gene matches: 8. There are 15 residues in the CDR3. The CDR3 reads CASIEHDRGQNIQYF. As DNA, the CDR3 is TGTGCCAGCATCGAGCACGACAGGGGGCAAAACATTCAGTACTTC.

This clonotype was recorded at least ten times. The V and J genes are TRBV11-1 and TRBJ2-7; the D gene is possibly TRBD2 (5 bases). With 2 bases removed from V and 4 bases from J, the gap between germline ends came to 12 bases. Germline CDR1 and CDR2: SGHAT and FQDESV (reference sequence). The CDR3 has 14 amino acids. The CDR3, as DNA: TGTGCCAGCAGCTTATCCCTAGCTAATTACGAGCAGTACTTC. Amino acids: CASSLSLANYEQYF.

J is TRBJ2-7 and V is TRBV20-1; 8 bases are a match to TRBD2. The J segment lost 0 bases and the V segment lost 6 bases, leaving 7 bases of the junction unmatched. The CDR3 loop spans 14 amino acids. Germline V gene data show CDR1 as DFQATT and CDR2 as SNEGSKA (reference sequence). The CDR3 bases are TGCAGTGCCGGCCGGGAGGGAAGCTCCTACGAGCAGTACTTC. This encodes CSAGREGSSYEQYF.

This clonotype was picked up a small number of times. The chain is built from TRBV5-6 and TRBJ2-2; the D is unclear. Trimming cost V 7 bases and J 7 bases, with 20 bases left between them. Germline CDR1 SGHDT, CDR2 YYEEEE. The CDR3 spans 15 residues. The CDR3 reads CASQARQGRSGELFF. The CDR3, as DNA: TGTGCCAGCCAAGCCCGGCAAGGTCGTAGCGGGGAGCTGTTTTTT. Drawing the rest from reference TRBV5-6 and TRBJ2-2, the complete variable domain is DAGVTQSPTHLIKTRGQQVTLRCSPKSGHDTVSWYQQALGQGPQFIFQYYEEEERQRGNFPDRFSGHQFPNYSSELNVNALLLGDSALYLCASQARQGRSGELFFGEGSRLTVL.

This clonotype was seen only a few times. The V gene is TRBV27, the J gene TRBJ2-6, with D possibly being TRBD1 (5 bases). CDR1 is MNHEY, CDR2 SMNVEV, per germline (reference sequence). V gave up 4 bases and J gave up 2 bases, with 9 bases separating them. The CDR3 totals 15 residues. CDR3 residues: CASSSLGAGANVLTF. In DNA, the CDR3 is TGTGCCAGCAGTTCCCTAGGGGCTGGGGCCAACGTCCTGACTTTC.

This sequence joins TRBV20-1 and TRBJ1-6; 8 bases fit TRBD1. Germline CDR1 reads DFQATT; CDR2 reads SNEGSKA (reference sequence). This CDR3 spans 15 amino acids. Germline trimming cut 1 base from V and 8 bases from J; bases unmatched to any gene: 7. The CDR3 region has the DNA TGCAGTGCTAGAGGAGGGACAGGACCCTATTCACCCCTCCACTTT. Translated: CSARGGTGPYSPLHF.

The V call is TRBV6-2 or TRBV6-3, the J call TRBJ2-1; 13 bases match TRBD2. J lost 5 bases, V lost 6 bases, and 7 bases had no gene match. The length of the CDR3 is 16 residues. Germline V CDR1 and CDR2: MNHEY, SVGEGT. DNA for the CDR3: TGTGCCAGCAGGTCCGGACTAGCGGGAGACAACAATGAGCAGTTCTTC. Amino acids: CASRSGLAGDNNEQFF.

This clonotype was counted between two and nine times. This sequence joins TRBV4-3 and TRBJ2-3, with 11 nucleotides matching TRBD1. Germline loops: CDR1 LGHNA, CDR2 YSLEER. Trimming removed 4 bases from V and 5 bases from J; junction bases left unmatched: 17. This CDR3 region has 19 residues. This CDR3 is CASSRQQPGTGGQRDTQYF. The CDR3 bases are TGCGCCAGCAGCCGCCAGCAGCCGGGGACAGGGGGGCAAAGAGATACGCAGTATTTT.

The rearrangement links TRBV20-1 to TRBJ1-6, with a weak D call TRBD1 (5 bases). Germline V gives CDR1 DFQATT, CDR2 SNEGSKA (reference sequence). Trimming shortened V by 4 bases and J by 7 bases, and 14 bases separated the two germline ends. The CDR3 loop spans 14 amino acids. CDR3 DNA sequence: TGCAGTGCTACCCCCGGACGGACAAATTCACCCCTCCACTTT. Protein sequence: CSATPGRTNSPLHF.

This clonotype came up a few times. The chain has TRBV28 and TRBJ1-1, with D unresolved. CDR1 is MDHEN, CDR2 SYDVKM, per germline. CDR3 length: 13 residues. V was pared by 6 bases and J by 6 bases, with 14 bases between. CDR3 nucleotide sequence: TGTGCCAGCAGACCTGGACGGATTGCTGAAGCTTTCTTT. Protein sequence: CASRPGRIAEAFF.

This clonotype has more than one count but fewer than ten. A junction end diverges from the germline sequence, so it may reflect a read error. The CDR3: CVSSLGRPSGNTIYF. For the CDR3, the DNA is TGTGTCAGCAGCTTAGGACGGCCCTCTGGAAACACCATATATTTT. The chain joins TRBV5-5 to TRBJ1-3; D ambiguous. Germline lookup yields CDR1 SGHKS and CDR2 YYEKEE (reference sequence). The CDR3 runs to 15 residues.

This clonotype was detected many times. J is TRBJ2-7 and V is TRBV10-3; 8 nucleotides line up with TRBD1. The CDR3 totals 15 residues. The V segment lost 2 bases and the J segment 7 bases; nucleotides outside the gene matches: 10. Germline-derived CDR1 and CDR2 are ENHRY and SYGVKD. CDR3 in DNA: TGTGCCATCAGTGAGCCGAGGACAGGGCGGGAAGAGCAGTACTTC. Translating gives CAISEPRTGREEQYF.

The chain joins TRBV29-1 to TRBJ2-3; D not certain. CDR1 SQVTM and CDR2 ANQGSEA come from the germline V gene. CDR3 length: 15 residues. The germline V and J ends were trimmed by 2 bases and 5 bases, with 17 bases remaining between them. CDR3 loop: CSVEYVAGAGDTQYF. Written as DNA, the CDR3 is TGCAGCGTTGAATACGTGGCAGGAGCCGGAGATACGCAGTATTTT.

This chain links TRBV29-1 with TRBJ1-5; 9 nucleotides agree with TRBD1. The CDR3 contains 15 residues. V lost 6 bases, J lost 6 bases, and 12 bases stayed unmatched. Germline CDR1 and CDR2: SQVTM and ANQGSEA. CDR3 protein: CSVLVTGGSGQPQHF. CDR3 in DNA: TGCAGCGTGCTCGTGACAGGGGGGAGCGGTCAGCCCCAGCATTTT.

This clonotype was counted between two and nine times. The V gene is TRBV4-1, the J gene TRBJ2-5; 8 nucleotides agree with TRBD1. The germline V gene has CDR1 MGHRA and CDR2 YSYEKL. The V and J ends lost 3 bases and 5 bases, in that order; junction bases with no gene match: 5. The CDR3 has 14 residues. DNA of the CDR3: TGCGCCAGCAGCCAGACAGGGGTCGGGGAGACCCAGTACTTC. It codes for CASSQTGVGETQYF.

This clonotype has a handful of counts. V is TRBV6-5 and J is TRBJ2-7; 10 bases line up with TRBD2. The CDR3 runs to 16 residues. Unmatched junction bases numbered 4, after V lost 0 bases and J lost 2 bases. The germline V gene encodes CDR1 MNHEY and CDR2 SVGAGI. The CDR3: CASSYSKGLAAYEQYF. DNA of the CDR3: TGTGCCAGCAGTTACTCGAAAGGACTAGCGGCCTACGAGCAGTACTTC.

This clonotype was seen a few times. The chain couples TRBV11-2 to TRBJ2-5, with D unresolved. The CDR3 totals 13 residues. Germline V gene lookup returns CDR1 SGHAT and CDR2 FQNNGV. Trimming took off 5 bases at V and 0 bases at J, with 7 bases between the two ends. DNA of the CDR3: TGTGCCAGCAGCAGAGGCTACCAAGAGACCCAGTACTTC. This gives the protein CASSRGYQETQYF.